The present entry profiles one TCR beta chain with its context. No antigen is known for it. The sample originates from a study of graft-versus-host responses after intestinal transplantation. As for the study in general: Every recipient had anti-thymocyte globulin induction and three to four years of tacrolimus plus steroids. Study observations and caveats: GvH clones surfaced in recipient marrow, some emerging earlier in ileum or blood.

Clones were sequenced by immunoSEQ multiplex PCR, and TCRdb holds only the in-frame ones, with some missing. The table has around 64,000 clones, 94% seen once. This CDR3 has 16 amino acids. V lost 1 base to trimming and J lost 7 bases; unmatched junction nucleotides: 6. CDR1 LNHNV and CDR2 YYDKDF come from the germline V gene (reference sequence). The source material was unstimulated CD4+ T cells sorted from spleen or lymph node cells, sampled before transplant. The chain joins TRBV15 to TRBJ1-6; 8 nucleotides align to TRBD1. This receptor was identified in a human donor who was the organ donor for an intestinal transplant. The CDR3 here is CATSRGRTGRNSPLHF. The CDR3 region has the DNA TGTGCCACCAGCAGAGGCCGGACAGGGAGAAATTCACCCCTCCACTTT.